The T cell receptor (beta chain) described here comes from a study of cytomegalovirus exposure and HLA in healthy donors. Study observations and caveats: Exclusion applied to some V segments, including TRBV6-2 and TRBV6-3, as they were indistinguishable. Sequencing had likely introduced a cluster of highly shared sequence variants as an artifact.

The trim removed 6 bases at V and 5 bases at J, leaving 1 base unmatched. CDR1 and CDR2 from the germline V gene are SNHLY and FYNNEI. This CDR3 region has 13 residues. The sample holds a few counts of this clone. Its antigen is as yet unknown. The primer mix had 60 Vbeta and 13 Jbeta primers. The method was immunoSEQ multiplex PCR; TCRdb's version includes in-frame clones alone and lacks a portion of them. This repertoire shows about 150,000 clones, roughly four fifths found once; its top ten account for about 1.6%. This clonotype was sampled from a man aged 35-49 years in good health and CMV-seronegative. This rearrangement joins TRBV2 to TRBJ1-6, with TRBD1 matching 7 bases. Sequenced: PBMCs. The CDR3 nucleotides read TGTGCCAGCAGGACAGGGAATAATTCACCCCTCCACTTT. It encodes CASRTGNNSPLHF.